The 28 T cell receptor beta chains given below trace back to one sample, sequenced in a study of technical replicates of blood from several donors. Clones were read by immunoSEQ multiplex PCR, and TCRdb kept only the in-frame ones, dropping some. The sample gives tens of thousands of clones, about 91% of which show up once; 3.5% to 5% is in the top ten. The source material was PBMCs. These receptors came from a human donor in good health. Some clones in this sample may be carry-over from other donors' samples.

V usage is TRBV5-6 and J usage is TRBJ2-1; D perhaps matches TRBD2 (6 bases). This CDR3 region has 15 residues. CDR1 is SGHDT, CDR2 YYEEEE, per germline. V lost 4 bases and J 4 bases, leaving 15 bases between the germline ends. Here the CDR3 reads CASSLGGAGYNEQFF. The CDR3 coding sequence is TGTGCCAGCAGCCTCGGGGGTGCGGGGTACAATGAGCAGTTCTTC. The whole variable domain, remainder taken from reference TRBV5-6 and TRBJ2-1, is DAGVTQSPTHLIKTRGQQVTLRCSPKSGHDTVSWYQQALGQGPQFIFQYYEEEERQRGNFPDRFSGHQFPNYSSELNVNALLLGDSALYLCASSLGGAGYNEQFFGPGTRLTVL.

This clone occurred many times. The rearrangement links TRBV4-3 to TRBJ2-1; 8 nucleotides agree with TRBD1. Germline V gives CDR1 LGHNA, CDR2 YSLEER. The CDR3 has 16 residues. The ends lost 0 bases at V and 6 bases at J; junction bases unmatched: 7. The CDR3, as DNA: TGCGCCAGCAGCCAAGAACTACGGGACAGGTTCAATGAGCAGTTCTTC. Protein sequence: CASSQELRDRFNEQFF.

The table lists this clone with a count of one. The CDR3 protein is CASSLELGERYEQYF. The DNA for the CDR3 is TGTGCCAGCAGCTTAGAGTTGGGAGAGCGCTACGAGCAGTACTTC. The chain is built from TRBV7-8 and TRBJ2-7, with D perhaps matching TRBD2 (5 bases). V lost 1 base to trimming and J lost 3 bases, with 13 bases between them. The germline gives CDR1 SGHVS, CDR2 FQNEAQ. CDR3 length equals 15 residues.

This clone was recorded only once. The chain joins TRBV6-5 to TRBJ2-1, with 8 bases matching TRBD2. V lost 2 bases, J lost 7 bases, and 7 bases stayed unmatched. The CDR3 runs to 15 residues. From germline, CDR1 is MNHEY and CDR2 SVGAGI. The CDR3 bases are TGTGCCAGCAGTTACCTGGCGGGAGGTCTGAATGAGCAGTTCTTC. Amino acid sequence: CASSYLAGGLNEQFF.

The chain carries TRBV30 and TRBJ1-2, with D perhaps matching TRBD1 (5 bases). The CDR3 spans 12 residues. V was clipped by 3 bases and J by 8 bases, with 13 bases between them. CDR1 and CDR2 (germline): GTSNPN, SVGIG (reference sequence). CDR3 sequence: CAWSRREEGYTF. The CDR3 DNA follows: TGTGCCTGGAGCCGCAGGGAAGAAGGCTACACCTTC. The variable domain in full, with the rest retrieved from reference TRBV30 and TRBJ1-2, is SQTIHQWPATLVQPVGSPLSLECTVEGTSNPNLYWYRQAAGRGLQLLFYSVGIGQISSEVPQNLSASRPQDRQFILSSKKLLLSDSGFYLCAWSRREEGYTFGSGTRLTVV.

The J gene is TRBJ2-7, the V gene TRBV7-7, with TRBD2 identical over 12 bases. There are 18 residues in the CDR3. Per germline, CDR1 SSHAT and CDR2 FNYEAQ (reference sequence). Losses at the gene ends were 0 bases for V and 0 bases for J; bases not matched to a gene: 6. CDR3 amino acids: CASSLATSGSLSSYEQYF. CDR3 DNA: TGTGCCAGCAGCTTAGCGACTAGCGGGAGCTTAAGCTCCTACGAGCAGTACTTC.

This sequence joins TRBV6-1 and TRBJ1-1; 8 bases map to TRBD1. This CDR3 contains 13 residues. Germline loops: CDR1 MNHNS, CDR2 SASEGT. The V segment lost 6 bases and the J segment 12 bases; nucleotides outside the gene matches: 12. In DNA, the CDR3 is TGTGCCAGCAGCGCCTGGGCAGGGGGCTTATCTTTCTTT. Protein: CASSAWAGGLSFF.

V usage is TRBV6-4 and J usage is TRBJ2-3, with 13 bases identical to TRBD2. The CDR3 totals 16 residues. CDR1 and CDR2 (germline): MRHNA, SNTAGT. Trimming took 7 bases from V and 2 from J; bases not matched to a gene: 6. CDR3 nucleotide sequence: TGTGCCAGCAAGAGGACTAGCGGGAGTCCCACAGATACGCAGTATTTT. Translated, it gives CASKRTSGSPTDTQYF.

Here the CDR3 reads CASSQDYPGTSYEQYF. Here the CDR3 DNA reads TGCGCCAGCAGCCAAGATTATCCAGGAACATCCTACGAGCAGTACTTC. The chain has TRBV4-3 and TRBJ2-7; D is unclear. The CDR3 loop spans 16 amino acids. V was cut by 0 bases and J by 1 base, with 13 bases left in between. Germline CDR1 and CDR2: LGHNA and YSLEER.

This clone has a single count. V and J are TRBV5-1 and TRBJ2-5; TRBD2 agrees at 13 bases. The CDR3 spans 17 residues. J was trimmed by 4 bases and V by 2 bases; bases with no gene match: 8. Germline lookup yields CDR1 SGHRS and CDR2 YFSETQ. As DNA, the CDR3 is TGCGCCAGCAGCTTAAAACTAGCGGGAGGGCCGGTAGAGACCCAGTACTTC. Its protein is CASSLKLAGGPVETQYF.

V and J are TRBV2 and TRBJ1-6; a weak D match, TRBD1 (5 bases). Trimming shortened V by 5 bases and J by 14 bases, and 19 bases separated the two germline ends. Germline V gives CDR1 SNHLY, CDR2 FYNNEI. This CDR3 has 14 amino acids. The CDR3 DNA reads as TGTGCCAGCAGTACGGGGGACCAAGCCAGCTCCCTCCACTTT. Its translation: CASSTGDQASSLHF.

The chain recombines TRBV7-2 with TRBJ1-1; D unresolved. V dropped 1 base and J dropped 4 bases, with 10 bases sitting between them. The CDR3 contains 14 residues. Germline values: CDR1 SGHTA, CDR2 FQGNSA. Here the CDR3 reads CASSLGQALTEAFF. CDR3 in DNA: TGTGCCAGCAGCTTAGGGCAGGCTCTCACTGAAGCTTTCTTT.

The rearrangement uses TRBV18 and TRBJ1-3; D gene unclear. CDR1 KGHSH and CDR2 LQKENI come from the germline V gene. The V end was cut by 1 base, the J end by 0 bases, with 7 bases between. This CDR3 comprises 15 residues. The CDR3 DNA reads TGTGCCAGCTCACCACTCGGGGTCTCTGGAAACACCATATATTTT. Translated: CASSPLGVSGNTIYF.

The chain carries TRBV2 and TRBJ2-7; TRBD2 agrees at 10 bases. The CDR3 loop spans 16 amino acids. CDR1 and CDR2 from the germline V gene are SNHLY and FYNNEI. J lost 6 bases, V lost 7 bases, and 15 bases had no gene match. The CDR3 region has the DNA TGTGCCAGCAAAAGGACTAGCGGCTCCCTTCGTAGCGAGCAGTACTTC. This sequence encodes CASKRTSGSLRSEQYF.

V gene TRBV13 combines with J gene TRBJ1-5, with D unclear. Deletions cut 3 bases from V and 2 bases from J, with 8 bases between. This CDR3 region has 14 residues. CDR1 and CDR2 (germline): PRHDT, FYEKMQ (reference sequence). CDR3 protein: CASSFRSGNQPQHF. CDR3 nucleotide sequence: TGTGCCAGCAGCTTCCGGAGTGGCAATCAGCCCCAGCATTTT.

V is TRBV5-1 and J is TRBJ2-5; 8 bases align to TRBD2. J was trimmed by 0 bases and V by 3 bases; bases with no gene match: 16. The CDR3 runs to 19 residues. Germline values: CDR1 SGHRS, CDR2 YFSETQ. The CDR3 DNA reads TGCGCCAGCAGCTCGCCGGGACTAGTGGGAGGGGAGTACCAAGAGACCCAGTACTTC. Its protein is CASSSPGLVGGEYQETQYF.

The chain combines TRBV5-1 with TRBJ2-6, with D possibly matching TRBD1 (6 bases). This CDR3 contains 16 residues. Between the trimmed V and J ends, which lost 4 bases and 4 bases, there was a span of 15 bases. The germline gives CDR1 SGHRS, CDR2 YFSETQ. Here the CDR3 reads CASSPAAGAGANVLTF. CDR3 nucleotides: TGCGCCAGCAGCCCGGCGGCAGGGGCCGGGGCCAACGTCCTGACTTTC. Filled out from reference TRBV5-1 and TRBJ2-6, the complete variable domain reads KAGVTQTPRYLIKTRGQQVTLSCSPISGHRSVSWYQQTPGQGLQFLFEYFSETQRNKGNFPGRFSGRQFSNSRSEMNVSTLELGDSALYLCASSPAAGAGANVLTFGAGSRLTVL.

V is TRBV5-4 and J is TRBJ2-1; TRBD1 might be the D (5 bases). V was pared by 0 bases and J by 2 bases, with 9 bases between. Germline lookup yields CDR1 SGHNT and CDR2 YYREEE (reference sequence). This CDR3 contains 15 residues. Written as DNA, the CDR3 is TGTGCCAGCAGCTTGGATAGGGGCCCCTACAATGAGCAGTTCTTC. It is translated as CASSLDRGPYNEQFF.

This chain uses TRBV7-9 with TRBJ1-1; D might be TRBD1 (6 bases). The CDR3 covers 14 residues. Germline V gene sequence: CDR1 SEHNR, CDR2 FQNEAQ (reference sequence). Trimming removed 5 bases at V and 10 bases at J, with 20 bases between. The CDR3 loop is CASSPDSSAGGAFF. DNA of the CDR3: TGTGCCAGCAGCCCGGACAGCTCGGCTGGGGGAGCTTTCTTT.

The rearrangement uses TRBV7-2 and TRBJ1-4; D call uncertain. Trimming shortened V by 1 base and J by 7 bases, and 10 bases separated the two germline ends. There are 14 residues in the CDR3. The germline V gene encodes CDR1 SGHTA and CDR2 FQGNSA. The CDR3 loop is CASSLEYSPEKLFF. Here the CDR3 DNA reads TGTGCCAGCAGCTTAGAATATAGTCCTGAAAAACTGTTTTTT.

The chain combines TRBV10-3 with TRBJ2-5, with D maybe TRBD2 (5 bases). V dropped 5 bases and J dropped 4 bases, with 17 bases sitting between them. Per germline, CDR1 ENHRY and CDR2 SYGVKD. CDR3 length equals 15 residues. Written as DNA, the CDR3 is TGTGCCATCAGTCCGGGTCCCAGAGAGGGAGAGACCCAGTACTTC. Encoded protein: CAISPGPREGETQYF.

This clone was seen only once. The rearrangement joins TRBV18 to TRBJ2-3; 8 bases are a match to TRBD2. Per the germline V gene, CDR1 is KGHSH and CDR2 is LQKENI. After removal of 6 bases from V and 6 bases from J, the junction contained 14 bases not matched to a gene. This CDR3 contains 16 residues. The CDR3 spells CASSGSGGNNRDTQYF. CDR3 sequence (DNA): TGTGCCAGCTCGGGCAGCGGGGGAAATAATCGGGATACGCAGTATTTT.

V gene TRBV28 combines with J gene TRBJ1-3; D is unclear. The length of the CDR3 is 15 residues. CDR1 and CDR2 (germline): MDHEN, SYDVKM. Trimming stripped 3 bases from V and 2 bases from J, with 11 bases between. CDR3 in DNA: TGTGCCAGCAGTTTGGGCCAGGTCACTGGAAACACCATATATTTT. This gives the protein CASSLGQVTGNTIYF. The complete variable domain, with remaining parts taken from reference TRBV28 and TRBJ1-3, reads DVKVTQSSRYLVKRTGEKVFLECVQDMDHENMFWYRQDPGLGLRLIYFSYDVKMKEKGDIPEGYSVSREKKERFSLILESASTNQTSMYLCASSLGQVTGNTIYFGEGSWLTVV.

This chain connects TRBV4-3 to TRBJ2-1; TRBD1 might be the D (5 bases). The germline V gene has CDR1 LGHNA and CDR2 YSLEER. The CDR3 spans 14 residues. V was cut by 0 bases and J by 15 bases, with 18 bases left in between. The CDR3, as DNA: TGCGCCAGCAGCCAAGAGGTCACCGGAGACAGTTGGTTCTTC. Amino acid sequence: CASSQEVTGDSWFF.

This chain connects TRBV5-6 to TRBJ1-2; a possible D gene is TRBD1 (5 bases). Germline V gives CDR1 SGHDT, CDR2 YYEEEE. Trimming removed 0 bases at V and 5 bases at J, with 20 bases between. The CDR3 totals 17 residues. The CDR3 sequence: CASSLGPGTSSRYGYTF. Here the CDR3 DNA reads TGTGCCAGCAGCTTGGGGCCCGGGACTTCGAGCAGGTATGGCTACACCTTC.

This chain joins TRBV6-5 and TRBJ2-5; D uncertain. CDR3 size: 11 residues. Trimming cost V 6 bases and J 12 bases, with 14 bases left between them. Germline-derived CDR1 and CDR2 are MNHEY and SVGAGI. The CDR3 sequence is CASRARKQEYF. As DNA, the CDR3 is TGTGCCAGCAGGGCCCGGAAGCAGGAGTACTTC.

The chain joins TRBV9 to TRBJ1-2, with 8 bases matching TRBD1. The CDR3 has 15 residues. With V trimmed by 1 base and J by 8 bases, 10 bases remained unmatched. Per germline, CDR1 SGDLS and CDR2 YYNGEE. The CDR3 nucleotides read TGTGCCAGCAGCGTAACAGGGGGAATAGAAGGAGGCTACACCTTC. Translated: CASSVTGGIEGGYTF.

The chain combines TRBV29-1 with TRBJ2-6; the D is unclear. The CDR3 runs 14 residues. The V end lost 6 bases, the J end lost 0 bases, and 9 bases lay between the germline ends. CDR1 is SQVTM, CDR2 ANQGSEA, per germline. Here the CDR3 reads CSVRGSSGANVLTF. The CDR3, as DNA: TGCAGCGTGCGAGGTAGCTCTGGGGCCAACGTCCTGACTTTC.